These 21 T cell receptor beta chains came from one sample sequenced in a study of graft-versus-host responses after intestinal transplantation listed by TCRdb under 2021. The method behind the library was the immunoSEQ multiplex PCR assay. Imported from immuneACCESS, the table was reduced by TCRdb to in-frame sequences with V and J called. These copies leave out some clones; in studies compared against another copy, an unresolved V gene accounts for under half, and the cause of the remainder is not known. This sample has about 120,000 clones in its table, and around 96% of those were observed once. The ten largest clones add up to over 2.5% of the sample. Which antigens these TCRs recognize remains unknown. In light of the paper, this sample's time point label describes: cells obtained before transplantation from donor or recipient. The sample in question was unstimulated CD8+ T cells sorted from spleen or lymph node cells, obtained before intestinal transplant. Every receptor here comes from a human donor who received an intestinal transplant.

CDR3 nucleotides: TGTGCCTGGTGGCCTGGCGGGAGGGGAGGTGAGCAGTTCTTC. As protein: CAWWPGGRGGEQFF. The V gene is TRBV30, the J gene TRBJ2-1; 9 bases map to TRBD2. From germline, CDR1 is GTSNPN and CDR2 SVGIG (reference sequence). Germline trimming cut 5 bases from V and 9 bases from J; bases unmatched to any gene: 11. CDR3 length equals 14 residues.

The chain recombines TRBV9 with TRBJ2-7; D possibly corresponds to TRBD1 (6 bases). Germline CDR1 and CDR2: SGDLS and YYNGEE. V lost 0 bases and J 0 bases, leaving 16 bases between the germline ends. The CDR3 is made up of 17 amino acids. The CDR3: CASSVGADSYFSYEQYF. CDR3 bases: TGTGCCAGCAGCGTAGGGGCGGACAGTTACTTCTCCTACGAGCAGTACTTC.

As concerns this clone: In the same sample, other DNA sequences code for this CDR3. V usage is TRBV10-3 and J usage is TRBJ1-1, with D possibly being TRBD1 (5 bases). Trimming removed 3 bases from V and 0 bases from J, with 8 bases in between. This CDR3 has 14 amino acids. Per the germline V gene, CDR1 is ENHRY and CDR2 is SYGVKD. CDR3 DNA sequence: TGTGCCATCAGTGACCCAGGGTTGAACACTGAAGCTTTCTTT. Amino acid sequence: CAISDPGLNTEAFF.

V gene TRBV7-8 combines with J gene TRBJ2-5; a weak D match, TRBD1 (6 bases). Germline lookup yields CDR1 SGHVS and CDR2 FQNEAQ. The CDR3 spans 16 residues. Trimming shortened V by 5 bases and J by 3 bases, and 19 bases separated the two germline ends. Here the CDR3 reads CASSLQGLGTKETQYF. The DNA of the CDR3 is TGTGCCAGCAGCCTACAGGGTTTGGGGACGAAAGAGACCCAGTACTTC. Full variable domain (outside the CDR3, taken from reference TRBV7-8 and TRBJ2-5): GAGVSQSPRYKVAKRGQDVALRCDPISGHVSLFWYQQALGQGPEFLTYFQNEAQLDKSGLPSDRFFAERPEGSVSTLKIQRTQQEDSAVYLCASSLQGLGTKETQYFGPGTRLLVL.

The chain has TRBV6-5 and TRBJ1-6; D is undetermined. V lost 7 bases, J lost 5 bases, and 9 bases lay in between. Germline values: CDR1 MNHEY, CDR2 SVGAGI. The CDR3 runs to 13 residues. The CDR3: CASTQTDNSPLHF. CDR3 nucleotide sequence: TGTGCCAGCACCCAAACCGATAATTCACCCCTCCACTTT.

V gene TRBV7-9 combines with J gene TRBJ2-1; D remains ambiguous. Trimming removed 1 base from V and 0 bases from J, with 13 bases in between. The germline gives CDR1 SEHNR, CDR2 FQNEAQ (reference sequence). This CDR3 has 17 residues. The CDR3 region has the DNA TGTGCCAGCAGCTTAGTGGGCGGACCCTTCTCCTACAATGAGCAGTTCTTC. Its translation: CASSLVGGPFSYNEQFF.

The chain recombines TRBV13 with TRBJ1-1, with 7 bases that match TRBD1. The CDR3 is 15 residues long. Germline V gives CDR1 PRHDT, CDR2 FYEKMQ (reference sequence). V dropped 0 bases and J dropped 8; count of bases not matched to a gene: 9. DNA of the CDR3: TGTGCCAGCAGCTTAGGACAAACAGGGGCCTCAGAAGCTTTCTTT. Amino acids: CASSLGQTGASEAFF.

DNA for the CDR3: TGTGCCAGCTCCCTTTTCGGACAGGGCGGCCACGAGCAGTACTTC. Protein: CASSLFGQGGHEQYF. V usage is TRBV18 and J usage is TRBJ2-7; 8 nucleotides match TRBD1. With 6 bases clipped from V and 5 bases from J, the junction kept 12 bases outside the gene matches. CDR1 is KGHSH, CDR2 LQKENI, per germline. The CDR3 length is 15 residues.

This chain uses TRBV7-6 with TRBJ2-5; D possibly corresponds to TRBD1 (6 bases). The CDR3 contains 17 residues. Trimming removed 5 bases from V and 2 bases from J, with 21 bases in between. CDR1 and CDR2 from the germline V gene are SGHVS and FNYEAQ. CDR3 amino acids: CASSQSSTGIRQETQYF. In DNA form, the CDR3 reads TGTGCCAGCAGCCAAAGTTCCACAGGGATCCGGCAAGAGACCCAGTACTTC.

This chain links TRBV6-1 with TRBJ2-4; 10 nucleotides match TRBD1. The CDR3 contains 16 residues. Trimming cost V 3 bases and J 3 bases; bases outside gene matches: 5. Germline values: CDR1 MNHNS, CDR2 SASEGT. Here the CDR3 DNA reads TGTGCCAGCAGTGATTATAGGACAGGGGGCAAAAACATTCAGTACTTC. It specifies CASSDYRTGGKNIQYF.

The V call is TRBV6-1, the J call TRBJ2-7, with a weak D call TRBD2 (5 bases). The CDR3 sequence is 15 residues long. Per germline, CDR1 MNHNS and CDR2 SASEGT. The germline V and J ends were trimmed by 7 bases and 2 bases, with 18 bases remaining between them. CDR3 residues: CASTRFFSGTYEQYF. The CDR3 nucleotides read TGTGCCAGCACTCGTTTCTTTTCGGGAACCTACGAGCAGTACTTC.

The chain couples TRBV4-3 to TRBJ2-3; D possibly corresponds to TRBD2 (6 bases). V gave up 2 bases and J gave up 5 bases, with 14 bases separating them. This CDR3 spans 15 amino acids. The germline V gene encodes CDR1 LGHNA and CDR2 YSLEER. CDR3 region: CASSQLASNGDTQYF. CDR3 DNA sequence: TGCGCCAGCAGCCAACTAGCGTCCAATGGAGATACGCAGTATTTT.

This rearrangement joins TRBV6-5 to TRBJ2-1; 7 bases are shared with TRBD2. V was pared by 0 bases and J by 6 bases, with 2 bases of the junction left unmatched. The germline V gene has CDR1 MNHEY and CDR2 SVGAGI. The CDR3 has 14 amino acids. CDR3 region: CASSYSGGANEQFF. The CDR3 nucleotides are TGTGCCAGCAGTTACTCGGGAGGGGCCAATGAGCAGTTCTTC.

The chain recombines TRBV14 with TRBJ2-3, with D perhaps assigned TRBD1 or TRBD2 (5 bases each). V shed 4 bases and J shed 2 bases, with 13 bases lying between them. The germline gives CDR1 SGHDN, CDR2 FVKESK. The CDR3 contains 15 residues. CDR3 sequence (DNA): TGTGCCAGCAGCCCCTCGGGGCATTCCACAGATACGCAGTATTTT. It codes for CASSPSGHSTDTQYF.

This clone appeared once. The chain has TRBV5-5 and TRBJ1-2; D is uncertain. Germline V gene sequence: CDR1 SGHKS, CDR2 YYEKEE (reference sequence). V was shortened by 6 bases and J by 6 bases, with 9 bases between the two germline ends. CDR3 length: 11 residues. In nucleotides, the CDR3 is TGTGCCAGCACACTTGGGAATGGCTACACCTTC. It encodes CASTLGNGYTF.

This chain joins TRBV5-4 and TRBJ1-1; D gene unclear. The germline V gene encodes CDR1 SGHNT and CDR2 YYREEE (reference sequence). CDR3 length: 18 residues. Trimming stripped 3 bases from V and 0 bases from J, with 21 bases between. The CDR3 loop reads CASSSQEVEWPLNTEAFF. Here the CDR3 DNA reads TGTGCCAGCAGCTCCCAAGAGGTTGAGTGGCCATTGAACACTGAAGCTTTCTTT.

V usage is TRBV6-5 and J usage is TRBJ1-2; TRBD1 agrees at 7 bases. V gave up 2 bases and J gave up 5 bases; unmatched junction bases: 8. Germline values: CDR1 MNHEY, CDR2 SVGAGI. The CDR3 covers 15 residues. The CDR3 region is CASSYVAGGPYGYTF. The CDR3 region has the DNA TGTGCCAGCAGTTACGTCGCAGGGGGACCATATGGCTACACCTTC.

The chain recombines TRBV7-9 with TRBJ2-3; 9 bases agree with TRBD1. J was trimmed by 6 bases and V by 5 bases; bases with no gene match: 6. This CDR3 spans 14 amino acids. The germline V gene encodes CDR1 SEHNR and CDR2 FQNEAQ (reference sequence). CDR3 in amino acids: CASSATGGSDTQYF. The CDR3 DNA is TGTGCCAGCAGCGCAACAGGGGGCAGCGATACGCAGTATTTT.

The gene calls are TRBV4-3 and TRBJ2-1; D may be TRBD2 (5 bases). The CDR3 has 17 residues. CDR1 and CDR2 (germline): LGHNA, YSLEER. The V gene lost 0 bases and the J gene lost 1 base, with 13 bases spanning the gap. DNA of the CDR3: TGCGCCAGCAGCCAAGATTACATGAGGGTTTCCTACAATGAGCAGTTCTTC. It codes for CASSQDYMRVSYNEQFF.

The chain carries TRBV7-8 and TRBJ2-1, with 13 positions matching TRBD2. The CDR3 is 18 amino acids. The trim removed 4 bases at V and 4 bases at J, leaving 10 bases unmatched. Germline values: CDR1 SGHVS, CDR2 FQNEAQ. Here the CDR3 DNA reads TGTGCCAGCAGCTCGCCCGGGACTAGCGGGACAATATACAATGAGCAGTTCTTC. Amino acid sequence: CASSSPGTSGTIYNEQFF. The variable domain in full, with the rest retrieved from reference TRBV7-8 and TRBJ2-1, is GAGVSQSPRYKVAKRGQDVALRCDPISGHVSLFWYQQALGQGPEFLTYFQNEAQLDKSGLPSDRFFAERPEGSVSTLKIQRTQQEDSAVYLCASSSPGTSGTIYNEQFFGPGTRLTVL.

The chain recombines TRBV5-1 with TRBJ1-2, with 7 nucleotides matching TRBD1. V dropped 0 bases and J dropped 0; count of bases not matched to a gene: 5. The germline gives CDR1 SGHRS, CDR2 YFSETQ. The CDR3 contains 16 residues. CDR3 sequence: CASSLGGQISNYGYTF. The CDR3 DNA reads TGCGCCAGCAGCTTGGGGGGACAGATCTCTAACTATGGCTACACCTTC.